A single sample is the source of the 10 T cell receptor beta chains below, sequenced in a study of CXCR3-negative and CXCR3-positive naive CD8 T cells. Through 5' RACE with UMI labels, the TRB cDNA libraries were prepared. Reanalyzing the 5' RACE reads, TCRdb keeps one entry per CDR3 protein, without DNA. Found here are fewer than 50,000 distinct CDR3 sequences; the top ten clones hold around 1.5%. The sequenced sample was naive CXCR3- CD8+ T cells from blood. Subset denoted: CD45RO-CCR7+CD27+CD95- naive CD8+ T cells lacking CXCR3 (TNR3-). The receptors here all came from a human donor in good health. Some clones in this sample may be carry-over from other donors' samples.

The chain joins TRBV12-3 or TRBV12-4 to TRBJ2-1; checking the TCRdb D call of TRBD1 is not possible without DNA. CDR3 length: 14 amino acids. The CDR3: CASSPVYSYNEQFF.

The CDR3 here is CASSPRIPNTEAFF. The rearrangement joins TRBV27 to TRBJ1-1. Germline-derived CDR1 and CDR2 are MNHEY and SMNVEV (reference sequence). This CDR3 comprises 14 residues.

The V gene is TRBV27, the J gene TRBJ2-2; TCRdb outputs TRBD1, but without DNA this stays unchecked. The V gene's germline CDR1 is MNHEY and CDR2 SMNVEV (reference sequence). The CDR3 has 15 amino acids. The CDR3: CASSLSPGGTGELFF.

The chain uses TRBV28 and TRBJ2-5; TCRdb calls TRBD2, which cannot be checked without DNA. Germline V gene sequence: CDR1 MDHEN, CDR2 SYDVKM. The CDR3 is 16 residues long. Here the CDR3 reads CASSLFPLESPETQYF.

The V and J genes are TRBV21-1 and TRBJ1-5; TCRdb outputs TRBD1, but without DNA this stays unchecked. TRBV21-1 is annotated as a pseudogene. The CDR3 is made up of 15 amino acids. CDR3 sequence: CASSLGQHSNQPQHF.

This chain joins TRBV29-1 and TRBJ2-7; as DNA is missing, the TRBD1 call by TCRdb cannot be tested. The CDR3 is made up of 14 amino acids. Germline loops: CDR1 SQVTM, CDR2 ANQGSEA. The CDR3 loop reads CSVQGQGAPYEQYF.

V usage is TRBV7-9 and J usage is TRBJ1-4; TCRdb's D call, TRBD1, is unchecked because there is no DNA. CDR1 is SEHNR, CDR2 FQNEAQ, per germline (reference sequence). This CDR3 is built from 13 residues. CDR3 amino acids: CASSLGGEEKLFF.

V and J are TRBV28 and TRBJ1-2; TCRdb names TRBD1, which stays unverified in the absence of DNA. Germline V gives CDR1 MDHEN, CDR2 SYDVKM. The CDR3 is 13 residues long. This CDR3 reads CASSPGPNYGYTF.

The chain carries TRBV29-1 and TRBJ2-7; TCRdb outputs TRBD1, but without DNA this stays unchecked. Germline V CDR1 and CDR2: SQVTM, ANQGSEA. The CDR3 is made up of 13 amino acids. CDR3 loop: CSVAQGDSYEQYF.

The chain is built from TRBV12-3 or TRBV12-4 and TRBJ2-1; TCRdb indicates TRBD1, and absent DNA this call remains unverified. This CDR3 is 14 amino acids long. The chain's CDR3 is CASSLVTGDNEQFF.